What follows is one TCR beta chain and its context. This table comes from immunoSEQ multiplex PCR, and its TCRdb copy is limited to in-frame clones, with some not included. This sample yields 200,000 to 250,000 clones, of which 75% to 90% are seen a single time; roughly 0.95% belongs to the top ten. Adults between roughly 18 and 95 years of age took part from about two dozen US areas. The data belong to a study of blood T cell repertoires in COVID-19. From germline, CDR1 is KGHSH and CDR2 LQKENI. Trimming cost V 6 bases and J 2 bases, with 9 bases left between them. The CDR3 has 13 residues. The receptor was isolated from a man aged 50 to 60 who had been exposed to COVID-19. The source material was PBMCs or T cells enriched from blood (not recorded which). The chain employs TRBV18 and TRBJ2-3; TRBD1 might be the D (6 bases). The CDR3 DNA reads as TGTGCCAGCTCTCAGGGGAACACAGATACGCAGTATTTT. Protein product: CASSQGNTDTQYF.